A selection of T cell receptor beta chains follows, all from one sample in a study of early T cells in non-severe SARS-CoV-2 infection. MiXCR, run by TCRdb on the 5' RACE reads, gives a single entry per CDR3 protein. Of tens of thousands of distinct CDR3 sequences detected, around 5% appear once; the ten largest clones hold 20% to 25%. Source material: whole blood. The receptor source for this set is an adult who was a healthcare worker with PCR-confirmed SARS-CoV-2 infection or an uninfected control (not recorded which). CDR3s include the opening cysteine and the closing phenylalanine or tryptophan. Each record gives: D gene, V gene, J gene, CDR3 length, clone size, CDR3 DNA, CDR3 protein. The D gene is left open where the match is weak. Size is omitted from some rows. Given values are once, few, many or a class for expanded clones.

d_gene: TRBD2; v_gene: TRBV24-1; j_gene: TRBJ2-1; len: 16; abundance: many; CDR3nt: TGTGCCACCAGTGAATCCGGGACTAGGTCTTACAATGAGCAGTTCTTC; CDR3aa: CATSESGTRSYNEQFF
d_gene: -; v_gene: TRBV10-3; j_gene: TRBJ2-3; len: 11; abundance: many; CDR3nt: TGTGCCATCAGTGAGACCGGCACGCAGTATTTT; CDR3aa: CAISETGTQYF
d_gene: TRBD1; v_gene: TRBV6-2/TRBV6-3; j_gene: TRBJ2-1; len: 16; abundance: many; CDR3nt: TGTGCCAGCACCCCTGAAGGACAGGGGGCCAGAGGTGAGCAGTTCTTC; CDR3aa: CASTPEGQGARGEQFF
d_gene: -; v_gene: TRBV7-9; j_gene: TRBJ2-7; len: 13; abundance: few; CDR3nt: TGTGCCAGCAGCTTGAGTCCAACCTACGAGCAGTACTTC; CDR3aa: CASSLSPTYEQYF
d_gene: -; v_gene: TRBV20-1; j_gene: TRBJ2-7; len: 11; abundance: many; CDR3nt: TGCAGTGTTCCAGGGAACCACGAGCAGTACTTC; CDR3aa: CSVPGNHEQYF
d_gene: TRBD2; v_gene: TRBV6-5; j_gene: TRBJ2-1; len: 13; abundance: many; CDR3nt: TGTGCCAGCAGTAAGCAGGGAGGGAATGAGCAGTTCTTC; CDR3aa: CASSKQGGNEQFF
d_gene: -; v_gene: TRBV20-1; j_gene: TRBJ1-5; len: 14; abundance: few; CDR3nt: TGCAGTGCTAACGATGACAGAAGCAATCAGCCCCAGCATTTT; CDR3aa: CSANDDRSNQPQHF
d_gene: -; v_gene: TRBV29-1; j_gene: TRBJ2-5; len: 11; abundance: few; CDR3nt: TGCAGCGTTGGAGGACTGGAGACCCAGTACTTC; CDR3aa: CSVGGLETQYF
d_gene: -; v_gene: TRBV12-3/TRBV12-4; j_gene: TRBJ2-1; len: 14; abundance: many; CDR3nt: TGTGCCAGCATGAAGGGCTTCTCCTACAATGAGCAGTTCTTC; CDR3aa: CASMKGFSYNEQFF
d_gene: -; v_gene: TRBV5-6; j_gene: TRBJ2-2; len: 12; abundance: few; CDR3nt: TGTGCCAGCAGTCTGTATCCCGGGGAGCTGTTTTTT; CDR3aa: CASSLYPGELFF
d_gene: TRBD1; v_gene: TRBV7-2; j_gene: TRBJ2-2; len: 18; abundance: few; CDR3nt: TGTGCCAGCAGCTTCTTGCGCGTGGGACAGGGCTACGCCGGGGAGCTGTTTTTT; CDR3aa: CASSFLRVGQGYAGELFF
d_gene: -; v_gene: TRBV18; j_gene: TRBJ2-7; len: 15; abundance: many; CDR3nt: TGTGCCAGCTCACCACCGTCCTCCGGGTCCTACGAGCAGTACTTC; CDR3aa: CASSPPSSGSYEQYF
d_gene: TRBD1; v_gene: TRBV7-3; j_gene: TRBJ1-5; len: 16; abundance: few; CDR3nt: TGTGCCAGCAGCTTACGCAAAGACAGGGTTAATCAGCCCCAGCATTTT; CDR3aa: CASSLRKDRVNQPQHF
d_gene: -; v_gene: TRBV5-4; j_gene: TRBJ2-1; len: 15; abundance: few; CDR3nt: TGTGCCAGCAGCCAGGACTTATACTCCTACAATGAGCAGTTCTTC; CDR3aa: CASSQDLYSYNEQFF
d_gene: -; v_gene: TRBV6-6; j_gene: TRBJ2-7; len: 12; abundance: many; CDR3nt: TGTGCCAGCAGTGACCCAGCCTACGAGCAGTACTTC; CDR3aa: CASSDPAYEQYF
d_gene: TRBD1; v_gene: TRBV6-2/TRBV6-3; j_gene: TRBJ1-2; len: 15; abundance: many; CDR3nt: TGTGCCAGCACTCGGTTGACGGGACAGAACTATGGCTACACCTTC; CDR3aa: CASTRLTGQNYGYTF
d_gene: -; v_gene: TRBV6-5; j_gene: TRBJ2-1; len: 15; abundance: -; CDR3nt: TGTGCCAGCAAAAAGGGGGGAAGCTCCTACAATGAGCAGTTCTTC; CDR3aa: CASKKGGSSYNEQFF
d_gene: -; v_gene: TRBV6-2/TRBV6-3; j_gene: TRBJ2-7; len: 14; abundance: -; CDR3nt: TGTGCCAGCAGTTACGCCCCAGGGGTCTACGAGCAGTACTTC; CDR3aa: CASSYAPGVYEQYF
d_gene: -; v_gene: TRBV24-1; j_gene: TRBJ2-1; len: 12; abundance: few; CDR3nt: TGTGCCACCAGGGAGAACGACAATGAGCAGTTCTTC; CDR3aa: CATRENDNEQFF
d_gene: TRBD2; v_gene: TRBV4-3; j_gene: TRBJ2-3; len: 14; abundance: many; CDR3nt: TGCGCCAGCAGCCAAGGACTAGCAAGAGATACGCAGTATTTT; CDR3aa: CASSQGLARDTQYF
d_gene: -; v_gene: TRBV7-3; j_gene: TRBJ2-1; len: 13; abundance: few; CDR3nt: TGTGCCAGCAGCTTAACTAGGCACAATGAGCAGTTCTTC; CDR3aa: CASSLTRHNEQFF
d_gene: -; v_gene: TRBV30; j_gene: TRBJ1-1; len: 13; abundance: many; CDR3nt: TGTGCCTGGAGGGACAGTGTGAACACTGAAGCTTTCTTT; CDR3aa: CAWRDSVNTEAFF
d_gene: TRBD1; v_gene: TRBV6-1; j_gene: TRBJ1-2; len: 16; abundance: many; CDR3nt: TGTGCCAGCAGTGAAGTCGATGGACAGGAGCTCTATGGCTACACCTTC; CDR3aa: CASSEVDGQELYGYTF
d_gene: -; v_gene: TRBV9; j_gene: TRBJ2-2; len: 14; abundance: many; CDR3nt: TGTGCCAGCAGCCCCCGTTCGCGGCCCGGGGAGCTGTTTTTT; CDR3aa: CASSPRSRPGELFF
d_gene: -; v_gene: TRBV11-2; j_gene: TRBJ2-1; len: 12; abundance: medium-sized; CDR3nt: TGTGCCAGCAGCTTAGAGTTGGATGAGCAGTTCTTC; CDR3aa: CASSLELDEQFF
d_gene: TRBD2; v_gene: TRBV28; j_gene: TRBJ2-7; len: 16; abundance: -; CDR3nt: TGTGCCAGCAGTTTAACTGGAGCGACTAGCGGATACGAGCAGTACTTC; CDR3aa: CASSLTGATSGYEQYF
d_gene: TRBD2; v_gene: TRBV7-3; j_gene: TRBJ2-4; len: 13; abundance: -; CDR3nt: TGTGCCAGCAGCACGGGACTAGAAAACATTCAGTACTTC; CDR3aa: CASSTGLENIQYF
d_gene: -; v_gene: TRBV20-1; j_gene: TRBJ1-1; len: 14; abundance: -; CDR3nt: TGCAGTGCTAGAGGAGGGGCCCTGAACACTGAAGCTTTCTTT; CDR3aa: CSARGGALNTEAFF
d_gene: TRBD1; v_gene: TRBV5-1; j_gene: TRBJ2-5; len: 15; abundance: many; CDR3nt: TGCGCCAGCAGCGTTGGGACAGGCTACCAAGAGACCCAGTACTTC; CDR3aa: CASSVGTGYQETQYF
d_gene: TRBD2; v_gene: TRBV5-1; j_gene: TRBJ2-1; len: 18; abundance: many; CDR3nt: TGCGCCAGCACCTCTCGGACTAGCGGGAAGGCGAAGTACAATGAGCAGTTCTTC; CDR3aa: CASTSRTSGKAKYNEQFF
d_gene: -; v_gene: TRBV18; j_gene: TRBJ1-6; len: 16; abundance: many; CDR3nt: TGTGCCAGCTCACCGACTGTGGGGTCCGGGGATTCACCCCTCCACTTT; CDR3aa: CASSPTVGSGDSPLHF
d_gene: -; v_gene: TRBV5-6; j_gene: TRBJ1-4; len: 14; abundance: -; CDR3nt: TGTGCCAGCAGCTTGGCGGGGGTAGATGAAAAACTGTTTTTT; CDR3aa: CASSLAGVDEKLFF
d_gene: -; v_gene: TRBV10-3; j_gene: TRBJ1-4; len: 14; abundance: many; CDR3nt: TGTGCCATCAGTGAAGGCACGAGGGGCGAAAAACTGTTTTTT; CDR3aa: CAISEGTRGEKLFF
d_gene: -; v_gene: TRBV6-5; j_gene: TRBJ2-5; len: 15; abundance: many; CDR3nt: TGTGCCAGCAGCCACCAAGGGAAAAGTCAAGAGACCCAGTACTTC; CDR3aa: CASSHQGKSQETQYF
d_gene: -; v_gene: TRBV6-6; j_gene: TRBJ2-1; len: 10; abundance: many; CDR3nt: TGTGCCACCGGCAGTGGGGAGCAGTTCTTC; CDR3aa: CATGSGEQFF
d_gene: -; v_gene: TRBV5-5; j_gene: TRBJ1-1; len: 14; abundance: many; CDR3nt: TGTGCCAGCAGTTACGTCCCATCTGGCACTGAAGCTTTCTTT; CDR3aa: CASSYVPSGTEAFF
d_gene: -; v_gene: TRBV7-9; j_gene: TRBJ1-1; len: 14; abundance: -; CDR3nt: TGTGCCAGCAGCCCGGCGGCGGGGATCTCTGAAGCTTTCTTT; CDR3aa: CASSPAAGISEAFF
d_gene: -; v_gene: TRBV14; j_gene: TRBJ2-7; len: 11; abundance: few; CDR3nt: TGTGCCAGCAGCAAGGGGCACGAGCAGTACTTC; CDR3aa: CASSKGHEQYF